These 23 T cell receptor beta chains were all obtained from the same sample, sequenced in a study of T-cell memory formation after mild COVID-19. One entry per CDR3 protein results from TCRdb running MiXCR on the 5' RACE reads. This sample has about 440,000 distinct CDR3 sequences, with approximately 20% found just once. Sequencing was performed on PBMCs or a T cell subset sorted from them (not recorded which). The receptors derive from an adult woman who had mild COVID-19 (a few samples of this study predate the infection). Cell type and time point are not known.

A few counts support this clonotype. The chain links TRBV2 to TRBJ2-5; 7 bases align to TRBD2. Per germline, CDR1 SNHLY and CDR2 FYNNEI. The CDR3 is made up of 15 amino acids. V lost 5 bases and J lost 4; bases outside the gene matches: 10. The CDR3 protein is CASSSPGQRGETQYF. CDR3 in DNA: TGTGCCAGCAGTTCCCCCGGGCAGCGGGGAGAGACCCAGTACTTC. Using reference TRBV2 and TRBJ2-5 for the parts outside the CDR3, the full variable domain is EPEVTQTPSHQVTQMGQEVILRCVPISNHLYFYWYRQILGQKVEFLVSFYNNEISEKSEIFDDQFSVERPDGSNFTLKIRSTKLEDSAMYFCASSSPGQRGETQYFGPGTRLLVL.

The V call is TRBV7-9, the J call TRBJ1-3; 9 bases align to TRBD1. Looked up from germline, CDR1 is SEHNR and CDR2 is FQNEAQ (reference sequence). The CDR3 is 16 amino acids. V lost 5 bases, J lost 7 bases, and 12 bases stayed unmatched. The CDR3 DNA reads TGTGCCAGCAGCCTAAACCGGGACAGGGTCCGTAACACCATATATTTT. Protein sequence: CASSLNRDRVRNTIYF.

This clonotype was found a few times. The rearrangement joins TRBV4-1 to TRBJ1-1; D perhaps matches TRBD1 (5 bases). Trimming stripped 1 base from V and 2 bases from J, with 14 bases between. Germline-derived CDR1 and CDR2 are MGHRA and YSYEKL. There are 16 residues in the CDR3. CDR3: CASSQAQTRGNTEAFF. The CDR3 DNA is TGCGCCAGCAGCCAAGCCCAGACTAGGGGAAACACTGAAGCTTTCTTT.

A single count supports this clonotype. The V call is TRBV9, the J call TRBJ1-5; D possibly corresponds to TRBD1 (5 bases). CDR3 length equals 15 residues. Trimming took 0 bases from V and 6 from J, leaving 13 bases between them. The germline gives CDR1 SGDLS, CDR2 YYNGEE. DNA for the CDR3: TGTGCCAGCAGCGTAGATGACATGAGGGGTCAGCCCCAGCATTTT. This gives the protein CASSVDDMRGQPQHF.

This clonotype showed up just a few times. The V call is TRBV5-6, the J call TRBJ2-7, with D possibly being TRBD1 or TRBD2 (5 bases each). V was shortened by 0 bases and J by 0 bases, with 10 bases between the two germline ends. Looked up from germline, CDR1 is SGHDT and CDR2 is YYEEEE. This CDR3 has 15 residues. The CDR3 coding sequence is TGTGCCAGCAGCTTGGAACCCGGGGCCTCCTACGAGCAGTACTTC. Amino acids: CASSLEPGASYEQYF.

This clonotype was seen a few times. The CDR3 sequence is CASSFRTGKGYTF. The CDR3 region has the DNA TGTGCCAGCAGCTTCCGGACAGGGAAAGGCTACACCTTC. The V gene is TRBV7-2, the J gene TRBJ1-2, with 8 bases identical to TRBD1. The trim removed 3 bases at V and 8 bases at J, leaving 5 bases unmatched. Germline lookup yields CDR1 SGHTA and CDR2 FQGNSA. The CDR3 sequence is 13 residues long.

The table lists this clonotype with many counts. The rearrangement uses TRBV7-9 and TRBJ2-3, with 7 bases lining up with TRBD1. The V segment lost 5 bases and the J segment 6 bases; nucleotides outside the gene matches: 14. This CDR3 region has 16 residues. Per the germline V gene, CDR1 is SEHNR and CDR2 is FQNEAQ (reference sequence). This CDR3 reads CASSPRDRLLRDTQYF. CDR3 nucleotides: TGTGCCAGCAGCCCGAGGGACAGACTCCTGCGGGATACGCAGTATTTT.

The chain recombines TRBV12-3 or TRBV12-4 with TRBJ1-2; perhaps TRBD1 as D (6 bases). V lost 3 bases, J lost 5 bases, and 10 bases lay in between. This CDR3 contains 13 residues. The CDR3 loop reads CASSLRRGYGYTF. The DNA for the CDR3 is TGTGCCAGCAGTTTGAGGAGGGGGTATGGCTACACCTTC.

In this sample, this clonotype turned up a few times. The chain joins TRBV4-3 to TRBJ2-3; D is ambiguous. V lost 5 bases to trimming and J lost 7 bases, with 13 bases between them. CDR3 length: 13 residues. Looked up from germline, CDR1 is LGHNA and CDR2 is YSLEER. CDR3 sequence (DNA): TGCGCCAGCAGCTCAAGTGGCGTGTATACGCAGTATTTT. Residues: CASSSSGVYTQYF.

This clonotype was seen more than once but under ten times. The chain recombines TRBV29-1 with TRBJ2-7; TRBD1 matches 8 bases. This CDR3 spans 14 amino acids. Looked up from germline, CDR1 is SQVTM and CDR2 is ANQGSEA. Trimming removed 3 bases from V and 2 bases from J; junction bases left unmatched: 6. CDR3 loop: CSVEWGQDPYEQYF. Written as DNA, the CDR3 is TGCAGCGTTGAGTGGGGACAGGATCCCTACGAGCAGTACTTC.

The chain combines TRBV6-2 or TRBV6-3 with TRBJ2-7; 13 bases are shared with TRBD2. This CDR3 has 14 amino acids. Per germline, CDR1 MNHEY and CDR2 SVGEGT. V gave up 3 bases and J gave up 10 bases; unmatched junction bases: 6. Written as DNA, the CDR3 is TGTGCCAGCAGTTATCCGGGACTAGCGGGAATCCAGTACTTC. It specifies CASSYPGLAGIQYF.

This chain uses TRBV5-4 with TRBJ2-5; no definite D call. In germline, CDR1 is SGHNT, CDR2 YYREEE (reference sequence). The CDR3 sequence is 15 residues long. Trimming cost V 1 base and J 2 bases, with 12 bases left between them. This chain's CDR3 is CASSLPEEVQETQYF. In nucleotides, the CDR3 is TGTGCCAGCAGCTTGCCCGAAGAAGTTCAAGAGACCCAGTACTTC.

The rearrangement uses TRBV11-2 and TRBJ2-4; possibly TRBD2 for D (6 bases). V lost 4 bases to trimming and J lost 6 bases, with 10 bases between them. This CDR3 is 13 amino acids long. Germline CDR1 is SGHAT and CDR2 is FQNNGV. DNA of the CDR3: TGTGCCAGCAGCTCGAATAGCGGAAACATTCAGTACTTC. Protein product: CASSSNSGNIQYF.

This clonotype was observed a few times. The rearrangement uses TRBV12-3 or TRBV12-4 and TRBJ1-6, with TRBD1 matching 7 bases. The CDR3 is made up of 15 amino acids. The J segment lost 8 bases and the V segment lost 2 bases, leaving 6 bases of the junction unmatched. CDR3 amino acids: CASSLRGQPDSPLHF. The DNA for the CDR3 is TGTGCCAGCAGTTTAAGGGGACAGCCGGATTCACCCCTCCACTTT.

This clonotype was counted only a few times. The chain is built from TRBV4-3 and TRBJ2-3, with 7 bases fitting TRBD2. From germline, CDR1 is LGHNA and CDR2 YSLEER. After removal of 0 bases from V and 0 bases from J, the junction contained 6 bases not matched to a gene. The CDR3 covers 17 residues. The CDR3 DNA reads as TGCGCCAGCAGCCAAGAGGCAGCGGGACCGAGCACAGATACGCAGTATTTT. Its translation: CASSQEAAGPSTDTQYF.

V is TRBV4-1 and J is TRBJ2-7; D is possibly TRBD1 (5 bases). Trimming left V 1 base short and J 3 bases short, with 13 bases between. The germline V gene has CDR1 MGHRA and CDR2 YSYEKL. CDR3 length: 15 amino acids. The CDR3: CASSQAQGVNYEQYF. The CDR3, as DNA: TGCGCCAGCAGCCAAGCGCAGGGCGTTAACTACGAGCAGTACTTC.

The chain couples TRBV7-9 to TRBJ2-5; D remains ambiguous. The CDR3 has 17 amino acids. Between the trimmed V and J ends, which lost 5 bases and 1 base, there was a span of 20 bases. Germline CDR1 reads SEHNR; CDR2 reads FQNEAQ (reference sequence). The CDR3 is CASSPPPPDPFQETQYF. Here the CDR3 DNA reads TGTGCCAGCAGCCCACCCCCACCGGACCCCTTCCAAGAGACCCAGTACTTC.

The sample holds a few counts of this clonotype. CDR3: CASSADRLAGGETQYF. The CDR3 region has the DNA TGTGCCAGCAGTGCGGACAGGTTAGCTGGGGGAGAGACCCAGTACTTC. The chain recombines TRBV27 with TRBJ2-5; TRBD1 matches 7 bases. Germline values: CDR1 MNHEY, CDR2 SMNVEV (reference sequence). The ends lost 5 bases at V and 4 bases at J; junction bases unmatched: 13. The CDR3 length is 16 residues.

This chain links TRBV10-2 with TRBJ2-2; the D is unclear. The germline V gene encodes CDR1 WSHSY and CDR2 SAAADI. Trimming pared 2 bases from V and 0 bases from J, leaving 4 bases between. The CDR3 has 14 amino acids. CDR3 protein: CASSEGTNTGELFF. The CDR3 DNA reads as TGCGCCAGCAGTGAGGGGACGAACACCGGGGAGCTGTTTTTT.

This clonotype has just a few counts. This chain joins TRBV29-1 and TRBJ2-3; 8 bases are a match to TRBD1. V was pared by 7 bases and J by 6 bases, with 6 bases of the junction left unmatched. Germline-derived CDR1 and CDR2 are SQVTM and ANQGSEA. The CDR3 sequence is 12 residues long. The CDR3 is CSGDRGMDTQYF. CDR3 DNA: TGCAGCGGAGACAGGGGTATGGATACGCAGTATTTT.

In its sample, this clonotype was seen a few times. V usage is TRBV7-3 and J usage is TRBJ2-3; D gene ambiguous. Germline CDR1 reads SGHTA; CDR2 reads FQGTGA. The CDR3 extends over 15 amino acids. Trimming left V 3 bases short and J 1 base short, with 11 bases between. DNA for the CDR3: TGTGCCAGCAGCTTTTCAGGAGAGGGCACAGATACGCAGTATTTT. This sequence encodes CASSFSGEGTDTQYF.

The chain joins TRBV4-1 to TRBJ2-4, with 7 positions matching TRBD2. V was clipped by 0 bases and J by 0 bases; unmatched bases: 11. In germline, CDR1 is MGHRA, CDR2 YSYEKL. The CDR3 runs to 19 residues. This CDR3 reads CASSQDGSGGLIAKNIQYF. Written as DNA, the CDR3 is TGCGCCAGCAGCCAAGACGGGTCGGGGGGACTTATAGCCAAAAACATTCAGTACTTC.

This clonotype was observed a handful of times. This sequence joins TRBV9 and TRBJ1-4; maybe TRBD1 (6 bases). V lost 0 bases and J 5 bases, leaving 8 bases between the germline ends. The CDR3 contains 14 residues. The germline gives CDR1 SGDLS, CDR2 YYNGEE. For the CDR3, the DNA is TGTGCCAGCAGCGTAGGGCAGGGGAATGAAAAACTGTTTTTT. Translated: CASSVGQGNEKLFF.